These T cell receptor beta chains were read from a single sample in a study of human T cells and chemical hapten exposure. TCRdb re-called the reads through MiXCR, storing one row per CDR3 protein. The profile shows around 120,000 distinct CDR3 sequences, approximately 9.3% of them singletons. The source material was whole blood. These TCRs come from a human donor in good health. Some clones in this sample may be carry-over from other donors' samples. Both conserved end residues are part of each CDR3. D genes are given only for firm matches. Clone sizes are given selectively: once, few, many, or a class where the clone is expanded.

size	J	V	D	DNA	CDR3
many	TRBJ1-4	TRBV14	NA	TGTGCCAGCAGCCATGGGTCGACGGGACCGCCTAATGAAAAACTGTTTTTT	CASSHGSTGPPNEKLFF
few	TRBJ2-1	TRBV12-3/TRBV12-4	NA	TGTGCCAGCAGTTCCTCCTTCAATGAGCAGTTCTTC	CASSSSFNEQFF
NA	TRBJ2-1	TRBV12-3/TRBV12-4	NA	TGTGCCAGCAACCAACTGAGCTCCTACAATGAGCAGTTCTTC	CASNQLSSYNEQFF
many	TRBJ2-7	TRBV20-1	NA	TGCAGTGCTAGTAAGGGGACGGGGGAGCAGTACTTC	CSASKGTGEQYF
few	TRBJ2-1	TRBV3-1	TRBD2	TGTGCCAGCAGCCTTACTAGCGGGAGAAGCTATGAGCAGTTCTTC	CASSLTSGRSYEQFF
few	TRBJ1-1	TRBV10-3	NA	TGTGCCATCAGTGAGTCGATCGGCAAACGGACTGAAGCTTTCTTT	CAISESIGKRTEAFF
NA	TRBJ1-5	TRBV20-1	TRBD1	TGCAGTGCTAGAGACCAGGGGGATCAGCCCCAGCATTTT	CSARDQGDQPQHF
NA	TRBJ2-3	TRBV24-1	TRBD2	TGTGCCACCGGCCCGGGAGGGGTCACAGATACGCAGTATTTT	CATGPGGVTDTQYF
few	TRBJ2-1	TRBV6-2/TRBV6-3	TRBD2	TGTGCCAGCAGTTACGGACTAGCGGGGGGACCTTACAATGAGCAGTTCTTC	CASSYGLAGGPYNEQFF
NA	TRBJ1-1	TRBV19	NA	TGTGCCAGTCTACGGACGGGGAACACTGAAGCTTTCTTT	CASLRTGNTEAFF
many	TRBJ1-4	TRBV7-9	NA	TGTGCCAGCACCAACAGGGCAACTAATGAAAAACTGTTTTTT	CASTNRATNEKLFF
many	TRBJ1-5	TRBV4-2	NA	TGTGCCAGCAGCCAAGAAGGGGCCAGCAATCAGCCCCAGCATTTT	CASSQEGASNQPQHF
few	TRBJ2-1	TRBV11-3	TRBD2	TGTGCCAGCAGCTCGGGACTAGCGGAAAATGAGCAGTTCTTC	CASSSGLAENEQFF
many	TRBJ1-4	TRBV7-2	TRBD1	TGTGCCAGCAGCTTAGTCGGCAGGGGGGTTACTAATGAAAAACTGTTTTTT	CASSLVGRGVTNEKLFF
NA	TRBJ2-4	TRBV4-3	NA	TGCGCCAGCAGCCAAGTGCCGGACCTAGCCAAAAACATTCAGTACTTC	CASSQVPDLAKNIQYF